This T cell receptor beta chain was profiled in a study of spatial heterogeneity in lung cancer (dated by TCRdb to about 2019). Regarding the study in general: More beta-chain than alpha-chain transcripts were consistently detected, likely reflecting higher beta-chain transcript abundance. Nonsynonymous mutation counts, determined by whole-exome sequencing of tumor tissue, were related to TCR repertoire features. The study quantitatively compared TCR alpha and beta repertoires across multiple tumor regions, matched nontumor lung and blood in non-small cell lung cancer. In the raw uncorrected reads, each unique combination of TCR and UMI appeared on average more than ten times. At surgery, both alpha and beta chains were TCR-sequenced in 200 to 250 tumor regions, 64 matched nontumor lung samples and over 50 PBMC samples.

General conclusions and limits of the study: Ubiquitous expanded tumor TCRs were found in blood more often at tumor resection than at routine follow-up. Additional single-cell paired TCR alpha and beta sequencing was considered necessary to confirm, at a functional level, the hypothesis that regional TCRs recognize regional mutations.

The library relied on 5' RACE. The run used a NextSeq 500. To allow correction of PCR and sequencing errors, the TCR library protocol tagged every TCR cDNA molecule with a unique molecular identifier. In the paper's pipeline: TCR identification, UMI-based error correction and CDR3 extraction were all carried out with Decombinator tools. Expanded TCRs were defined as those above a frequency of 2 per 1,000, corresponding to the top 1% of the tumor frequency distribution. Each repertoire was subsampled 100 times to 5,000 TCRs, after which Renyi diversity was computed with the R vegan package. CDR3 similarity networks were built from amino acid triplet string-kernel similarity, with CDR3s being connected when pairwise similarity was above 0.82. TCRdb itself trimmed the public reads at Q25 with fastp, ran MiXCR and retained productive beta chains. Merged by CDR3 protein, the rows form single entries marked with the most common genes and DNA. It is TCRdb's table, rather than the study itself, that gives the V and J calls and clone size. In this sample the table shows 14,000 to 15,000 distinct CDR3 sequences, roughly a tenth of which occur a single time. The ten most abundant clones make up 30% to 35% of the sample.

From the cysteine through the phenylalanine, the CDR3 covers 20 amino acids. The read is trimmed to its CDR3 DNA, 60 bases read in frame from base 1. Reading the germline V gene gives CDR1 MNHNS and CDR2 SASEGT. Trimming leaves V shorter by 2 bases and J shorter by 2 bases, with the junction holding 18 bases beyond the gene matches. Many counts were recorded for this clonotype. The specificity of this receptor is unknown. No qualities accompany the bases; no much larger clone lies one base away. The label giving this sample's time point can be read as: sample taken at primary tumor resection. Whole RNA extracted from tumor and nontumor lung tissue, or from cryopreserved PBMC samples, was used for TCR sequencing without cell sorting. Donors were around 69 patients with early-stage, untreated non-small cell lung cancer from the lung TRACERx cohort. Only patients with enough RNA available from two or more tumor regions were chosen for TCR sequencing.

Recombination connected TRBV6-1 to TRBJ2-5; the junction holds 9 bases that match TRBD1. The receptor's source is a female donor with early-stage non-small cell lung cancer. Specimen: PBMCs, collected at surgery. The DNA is TGTGCCAGCAGTGAAAAGATGACAGGGGGTATTTTCCAACAACAAGAGACCCAGTACTTC. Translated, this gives CASSEKMTGGIFQQQETQYF.